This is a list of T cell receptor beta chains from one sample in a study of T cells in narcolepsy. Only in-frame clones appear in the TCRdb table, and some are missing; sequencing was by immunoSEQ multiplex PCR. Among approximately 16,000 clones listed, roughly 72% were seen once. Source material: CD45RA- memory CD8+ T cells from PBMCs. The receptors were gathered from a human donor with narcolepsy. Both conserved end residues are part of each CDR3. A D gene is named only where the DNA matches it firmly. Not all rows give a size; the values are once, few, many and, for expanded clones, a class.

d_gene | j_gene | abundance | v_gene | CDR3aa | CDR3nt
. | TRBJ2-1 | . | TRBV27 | CASSLNQGDTYNEQFF | TGTGCCAGCAGTTTAAACCAGGGAGATACCTACAATGAGCAGTTCTTC
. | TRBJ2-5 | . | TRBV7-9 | CASSLSGELQETQYF | TGTGCCAGCAGCCTATCCGGCGAGCTCCAAGAGACCCAGTACTTC
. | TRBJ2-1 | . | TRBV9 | CASSGNMVYNEQFF | TGTGCCAGCAGCGGGAATATGGTCTACAATGAGCAGTTCTTC
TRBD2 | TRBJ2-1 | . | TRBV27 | CASSFSGLANEQFF | TGTGCCAGCAGTTTTTCCGGACTAGCCAATGAGCAGTTCTTC
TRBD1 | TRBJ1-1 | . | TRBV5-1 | CASSSAGTGGTEAFF | TGCGCCAGCAGCTCGGCCGGGACAGGGGGCACTGAAGCTTTCTTT
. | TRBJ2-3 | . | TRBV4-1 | CASSPAAPGQLTDTQYF | TGCGCCAGCAGCCCTGCGGCCCCGGGACAACTCACAGATACGCAGTATTTT
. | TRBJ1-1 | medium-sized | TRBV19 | CAAGERTEAFF | TGTGCCGCTGGAGAAAGGACTGAAGCTTTCTTT
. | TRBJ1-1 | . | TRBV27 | CASSRRGTEAFF | TGTGCCAGCAGCCGCAGAGGCACTGAAGCTTTCTTT
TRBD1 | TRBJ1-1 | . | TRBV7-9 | CASSLPPTGRTEAFF | TGTGCCAGCAGCCTCCCTCCGACAGGGCGGACTGAAGCTTTCTTT
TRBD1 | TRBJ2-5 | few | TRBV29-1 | CSVEWDRGETQYF | TGCAGCGTTGAGTGGGACAGGGGGGAGACCCAGTACTTC
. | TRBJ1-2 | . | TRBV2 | CASSEALGQNIKRGYTF | TGTGCCAGCAGTGAAGCGCTTGGGCAGAACATTAAGAGGGGCTACACCTTC
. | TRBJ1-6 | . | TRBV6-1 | CASSDREVSGSPLHF | TGTGCCAGCAGTGACAGGGAAGTGAGTGGATCACCCCTCCACTTT
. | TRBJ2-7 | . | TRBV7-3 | CASSLSVGSYEQYF | TGTGCCAGCAGCTTAAGCGTCGGTTCCTACGAGCAGTACTTC
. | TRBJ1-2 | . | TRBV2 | CARGDGIYGYTF | TGTGCCAGGGGGGACGGAATCTATGGCTACACCTTC
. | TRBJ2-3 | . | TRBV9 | CASSVAGAAADTQYF | TGTGCCAGCAGCGTAGCCGGTGCGGCTGCAGATACGCAGTATTTT
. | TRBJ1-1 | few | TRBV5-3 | CASSLGRETEAFF | TGTGCCAGCAGCTTAGGCAGGGAAACCGAAGCTTTCTTT